Sequencing of this T cell receptor (beta chain) was carried out in a study of T cell responses to AZD1222 COVID-19 vaccine. Study background: Recipients boosted at about 4 weeks or about 12 weeks are pooled.

As concerns this clone: Antigen unknown.

The CDR3 spans 17 residues. The germline gives CDR1 LNHDA, CDR2 SQIVND (reference sequence). V shed 3 bases and J 5 bases; nucleotides not matched to a gene: 13. Study observations and caveats: The CD4 TCRs associated with vaccination extended across spike and predominated at 160-218 and 743-854.

The protocol was immunoSEQ multiplex PCR, while the TCRdb copy is restricted to in-frame clones and leaves out a portion. Here the sample spans some 84,000 clones, approximately 86% being singletons. Sequenced here: peripheral blood, sampled on day 0 of AZD1222 vaccination. This chain uses TRBV19 with TRBJ1-5; TRBD1 aligns across 7 bases. The clonotype was recovered from an adult in good health. CDR3 region: CASSMDPRDRIHQPQHF. DNA for the CDR3: TGTGCCAGTAGTATGGACCCCCGGGACAGAATCCATCAGCCCCAGCATTTT.